This T cell receptor (beta chain) was captured in a study of cytomegalovirus exposure and HLA in healthy donors. Study conclusions and caveats: Earlier findings revealed that most TCR beta V segments proved productive either about 87% or about 30% of the time.

The CDR3 contains 13 residues. The germline gives CDR1 LNHDA, CDR2 SQIVND (reference sequence). Trimming pared 3 bases from V and 7 bases from J, leaving 10 bases between. The PCR made use of 60 Vbeta and 13 Jbeta primers. Repertoires were generated with immunoSEQ multiplex PCR, while TCRdb's copy carries only in-frame clones and drops some. The data contain over 100,000 clones, under 85% of them singletons. This clone was detected once. Its antigen is undetermined. The clonotype was recovered from a man aged 25 to 40 in good health and CMV-seropositive. The chain couples TRBV19 to TRBJ1-5, with a tentative D call TRBD1 (5 bases). The specimen sequenced was PBMCs. CDR3 nucleotides: TGTGCCAGTAGTATTGTGGGGCGGCAGCCCCAGCATTTT. Translated, it gives CASSIVGRQPQHF.